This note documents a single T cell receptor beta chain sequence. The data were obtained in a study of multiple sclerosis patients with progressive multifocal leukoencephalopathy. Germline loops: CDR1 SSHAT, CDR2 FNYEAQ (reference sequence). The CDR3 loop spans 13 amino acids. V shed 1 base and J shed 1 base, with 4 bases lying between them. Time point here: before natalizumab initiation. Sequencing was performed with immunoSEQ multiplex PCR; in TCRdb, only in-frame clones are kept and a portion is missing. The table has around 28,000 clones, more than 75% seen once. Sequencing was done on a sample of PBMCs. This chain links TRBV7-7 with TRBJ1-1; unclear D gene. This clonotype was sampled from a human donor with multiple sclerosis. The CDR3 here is CASSLGSNTEAFF. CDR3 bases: TGTGCCAGCAGCTTAGGGTCGAACACTGAAGCTTTCTTT. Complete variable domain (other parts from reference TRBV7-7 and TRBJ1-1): GAGVSQSPRYKVTKRGQDVTLRCDPISSHATLYWYQQALGQGPEFLTYFNYEAQPDKSGLPSDRFSAERPEGSISTLTIQRTEQRDSAMYRCASSLGSNTEAFFGQGTRLTVV.